A single sample is the source of the 3 T cell receptor beta chains below, sequenced in a study of control samples from healthy donors and cancer patients. Profiling relied on immunoSEQ multiplex PCR, and the TCRdb table lists in-frame clones only, not all of them. The top ten hold about 1.5% of the sample, which has around 33,000 clones, 86% seen once. Sequencing was performed on PBMCs. These receptors were obtained from a middle-aged woman with lung cancer.

The chain combines TRBV4-2 with TRBJ1-5; D is unclear. The CDR3 extends over 14 amino acids. CDR1 and CDR2 (germline): LGHNA, YNFKEQ. Trimming stripped 2 bases from V and 6 bases from J, with 11 bases between. CDR3: CASSQSPWGQPQHF. CDR3 coding DNA: TGTGCCAGCAGCCAATCTCCCTGGGGTCAGCCCCAGCATTTT.

The chain is built from TRBV12-3 or TRBV12-4 and TRBJ2-3; D uncertain. The CDR3 loop spans 11 amino acids. Deletions cut 6 bases from V and 2 bases from J, with 3 bases between. Here the CDR3 DNA reads TGTGCCAGCAGCCCCACAGATACGCAGTATTTT. Translation gives CASSPTDTQYF.

This clone was found a few times. The chain combines TRBV2 with TRBJ1-2; D remains ambiguous. Looked up from germline, CDR1 is SNHLY and CDR2 is FYNNEI. The CDR3 contains 12 residues. V lost 2 bases to trimming and J lost 5 bases, with 6 bases between them. CDR3 bases: TGTGCCAGCAGTGAAAGCCGGTATGGCTACACCTTC. It translates to CASSESRYGYTF. Combining the CDR3 with reference TRBV2 and TRBJ1-2 gives the whole variable domain EPEVTQTPSHQVTQMGQEVILRCVPISNHLYFYWYRQILGQKVEFLVSFYNNEISEKSEIFDDQFSVERPDGSNFTLKIRSTKLEDSAMYFCASSESRYGYTFGSGTRLTVV.